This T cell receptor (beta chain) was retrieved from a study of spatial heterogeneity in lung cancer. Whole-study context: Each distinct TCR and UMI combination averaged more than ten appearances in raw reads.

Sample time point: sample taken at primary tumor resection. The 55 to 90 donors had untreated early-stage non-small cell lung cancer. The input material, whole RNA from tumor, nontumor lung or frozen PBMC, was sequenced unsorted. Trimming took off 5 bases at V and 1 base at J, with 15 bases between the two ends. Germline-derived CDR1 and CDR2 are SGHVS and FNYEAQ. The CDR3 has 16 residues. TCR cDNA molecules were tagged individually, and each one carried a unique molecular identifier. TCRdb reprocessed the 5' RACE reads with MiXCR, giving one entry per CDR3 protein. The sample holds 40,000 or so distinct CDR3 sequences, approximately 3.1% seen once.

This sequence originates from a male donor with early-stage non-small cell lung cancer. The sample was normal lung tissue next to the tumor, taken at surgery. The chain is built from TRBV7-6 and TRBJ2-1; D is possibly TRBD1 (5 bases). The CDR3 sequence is CASSARQSSSYNEQFF. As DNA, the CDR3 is TGTGCCAGCAGCGCCAGACAGTCTTCTTCCTACAATGAGCAGTTCTTC.